Below, 8 T cell receptor beta chains from the same sample are listed, as sequenced in a study of blood T cell repertoires in COVID-19. Sequencing was performed with immunoSEQ multiplex PCR; in TCRdb, only in-frame clones are kept and a portion is missing. The sample includes approximately 230,000 clones, approximately 86% of them seen just once. Sequenced input: peripheral blood. These receptor sequences come from a man older than 75 with acute or convalescent COVID-19.

The chain links TRBV11-2 to TRBJ2-7; weak D call: TRBD1 (5 bases). CDR3 length: 13 amino acids. Germline assignment: CDR1 SGHAT and CDR2 FQNNGV. V lost 2 bases and J 3 bases, leaving 8 bases between the germline ends. Here the CDR3 DNA reads TGTGCCAGCAGCTTATTAGACAGCTACGAGCAGTACTTC. Protein sequence: CASSLLDSYEQYF.

The chain couples TRBV5-5 to TRBJ1-1; 8 bases map to TRBD1. The CDR3 extends over 14 amino acids. With 0 bases clipped from V and 11 bases from J, the junction kept 9 bases outside the gene matches. Germline V lookup: CDR1 SGHKS, CDR2 YYEKEE (reference sequence). CDR3 DNA sequence: TGTGCCAGCAGCTTGGAACAGGGGGTTGGGCGGGCTTTCTTT. This codes for CASSLEQGVGRAFF.

The V gene is TRBV6-5, the J gene TRBJ1-3, with D uncertain. The CDR3 loop spans 13 amino acids. CDR1 and CDR2 (germline): MNHEY, SVGAGI. Trimming pared 7 bases from V and 6 bases from J, leaving 13 bases between. CDR3 region: CASIPQGLNTIYF. CDR3 bases: TGTGCCAGCATTCCACAAGGACTAAACACCATATATTTT.

The gene calls are TRBV7-2 and TRBJ1-6; TRBD1 matches at 10 bases. This CDR3 comprises 16 residues. The ends lost 3 bases at V and 6 bases at J; junction bases unmatched: 5. CDR1 is SGHTA, CDR2 FQGNSA, per germline. CDR3 nucleotides: TGTGCCAGCAGCTTCCGGGACAGGGGCTCTAATTCACCCCTCCACTTT. This encodes CASSFRDRGSNSPLHF.

The gene calls are TRBV18 and TRBJ1-1; possible D gene TRBD1, 6 bases. The CDR3 consists of 15 residues. Deletions cut 3 bases from V and 1 base from J, with 12 bases between. Per the germline V gene, CDR1 is KGHSH and CDR2 is LQKENI. The CDR3, as DNA: TGTGCCAGCTCACCTCCAACAGGGAGGAACACTGAAGCTTTCTTT. Translation gives CASSPPTGRNTEAFF.

DNA of the CDR3: TGCGCCAGTCACAGGGGAGCAACTAATGAAAAACTGTTTTTT. This encodes CASHRGATNEKLFF. J is TRBJ1-4 and V is TRBV5-1, with TRBD1 identical over 7 bases. Germline values: CDR1 SGHRS, CDR2 YFSETQ. The CDR3 consists of 14 residues. J was trimmed by 0 bases and V by 8 bases; bases with no gene match: 4.

This chain joins TRBV19 and TRBJ1-1; a possible D gene is TRBD1 (6 bases). CDR3 length equals 13 residues. The V and J ends lost 7 bases and 4 bases respectively, with 13 bases between them. In germline, CDR1 is LNHDA, CDR2 SQIVND (reference sequence). CDR3 sequence: CASTSGVGTEAFF. DNA of the CDR3: TGTGCCAGTACTTCAGGGGTCGGCACTGAAGCTTTCTTT. The complete variable domain, with remaining parts taken from reference TRBV19 and TRBJ1-1, reads DGGITQSPKYLFRKEGQNVTLSCEQNLNHDAMYWYRQDPGQGLRLIYYSQIVNDFQKGDIAEGYSVSREKKESFPLTVTSAQKNPTAFYLCASTSGVGTEAFFGQGTRLTVV.

The count of this clone is one. The J gene is TRBJ1-5, the V gene TRBV19; TRBD1 agrees at 7 bases. Germline V lookup: CDR1 LNHDA, CDR2 SQIVND (reference sequence). The CDR3 spans 14 residues. V was clipped by 4 bases and J by 4 bases; unmatched bases: 4. As DNA, the CDR3 is TGTGCCAGTAGTAGGGGGACAGCAAATCAGCCCCAGCATTTT. Protein: CASSRGTANQPQHF.